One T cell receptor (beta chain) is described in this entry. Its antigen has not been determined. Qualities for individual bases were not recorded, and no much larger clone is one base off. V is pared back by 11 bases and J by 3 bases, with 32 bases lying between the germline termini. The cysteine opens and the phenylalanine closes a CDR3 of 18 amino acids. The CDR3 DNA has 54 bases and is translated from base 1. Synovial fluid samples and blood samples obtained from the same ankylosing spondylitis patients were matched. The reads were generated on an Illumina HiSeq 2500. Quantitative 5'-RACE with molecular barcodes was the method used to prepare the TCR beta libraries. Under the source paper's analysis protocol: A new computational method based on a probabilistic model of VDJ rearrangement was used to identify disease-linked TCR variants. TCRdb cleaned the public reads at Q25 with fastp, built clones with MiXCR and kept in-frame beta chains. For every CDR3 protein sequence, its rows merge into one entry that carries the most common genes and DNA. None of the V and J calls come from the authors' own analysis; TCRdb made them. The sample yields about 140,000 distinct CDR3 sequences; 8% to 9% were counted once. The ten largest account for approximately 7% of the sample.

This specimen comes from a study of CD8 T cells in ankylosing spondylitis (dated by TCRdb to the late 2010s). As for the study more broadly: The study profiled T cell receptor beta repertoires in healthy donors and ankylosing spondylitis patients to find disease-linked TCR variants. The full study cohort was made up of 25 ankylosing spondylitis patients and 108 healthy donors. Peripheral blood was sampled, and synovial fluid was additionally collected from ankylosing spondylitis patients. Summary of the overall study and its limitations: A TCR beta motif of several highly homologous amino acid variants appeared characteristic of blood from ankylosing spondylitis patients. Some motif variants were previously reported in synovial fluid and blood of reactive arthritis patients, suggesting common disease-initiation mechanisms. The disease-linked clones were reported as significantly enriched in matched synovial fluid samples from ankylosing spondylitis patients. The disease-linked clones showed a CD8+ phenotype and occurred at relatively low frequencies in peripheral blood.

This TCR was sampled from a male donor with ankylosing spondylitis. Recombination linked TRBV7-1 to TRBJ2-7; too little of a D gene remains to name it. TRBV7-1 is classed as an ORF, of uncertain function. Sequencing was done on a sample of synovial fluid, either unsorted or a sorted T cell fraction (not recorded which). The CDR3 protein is CASTKEFPWGTYYYEQYF. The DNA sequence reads TGTGCCTCCACCAAGGAGTTCCCTTGGGGAACATATTACTACGAGCAGTACTTC.